One sample yielded the 31 T cell receptor beta chains listed below, sequenced in a study of blood T cell repertoires in COVID-19. This table comes from immunoSEQ multiplex PCR, and its TCRdb copy is limited to in-frame clones, with some not included. The sample has approximately 140,000 clones, roughly 86% seen once. Sequencing was performed on peripheral blood. Source of these receptors: a human donor with acute or convalescent COVID-19. The donor label of this sample is uncertain.

Only one count was recorded for this clone. J is TRBJ2-5 and V is TRBV11-2, with D perhaps TRBD2 (5 bases). The germline CDR1 and CDR2 sequences are SGHAT and FQNNGV. The CDR3 runs 12 residues. V was trimmed by 1 base and J by 10 bases, leaving 10 bases between them. The CDR3 DNA reads TGTGCCAGCAGCTTAGTCGGAGGCGACCAGTACTTC. Translated: CASSLVGGDQYF.

There are a few counts of this clone. This chain links TRBV6-2 or TRBV6-3 with TRBJ1-3; D ambiguous. The germline CDR1 and CDR2 sequences are MNHEY and SVGEGT. The CDR3 covers 18 residues. With 0 bases removed from V and 0 bases from J, the gap between germline ends came to 15 bases. The CDR3 DNA is TGTGCCAGCAGTTACTCTGGCCCGACGTGGGCCTCTGGAAACACCATATATTTT. Amino acids: CASSYSGPTWASGNTIYF.

This clone has just a few counts. V and J are TRBV5-1 and TRBJ1-6; D gene ambiguous. The CDR3 runs 14 residues. CDR1 and CDR2 (germline): SGHRS, YFSETQ. Trimming removed 0 bases at V and 14 bases at J, with 15 bases between. The CDR3 here is CASSLEPSKESLHF. The CDR3 bases are TGCGCCAGCAGCTTGGAACCGTCGAAGGAGTCCCTCCACTTT.

The chain is built from TRBV11-2 and TRBJ2-7; 8 positions match TRBD2. This CDR3 is 16 amino acids long. The V and J ends lost 1 base and 7 bases, in that order; junction bases with no gene match: 12. Germline V gene data show CDR1 as SGHAT and CDR2 as FQNNGV. CDR3 DNA sequence: TGTGCCAGCAGCTTAGGCAGGGTAGGACTAGCCGGGGAGCAGTACTTC. Protein product: CASSLGRVGLAGEQYF.

The gene calls are TRBV21-1 and TRBJ1-4; no DNA check was done on the table's D call, TRBD1. TRBV21-1 is a documented pseudogene. The CDR3 consists of 16 residues. CDR3 sequence reads: CASSKTLTATNEKLFF. Written as DNA, the CDR3 is TGTGCCAGCAGCAAAACCCTGACAGCAACTAATGAAAAACTGTTTTTT.

V is TRBV27 and J is TRBJ1-5, with TRBD1 matching over 7 bases. Trimming at V came to 5 bases and at J to 0 bases, leaving 10 bases not matched to a gene. Germline lookup yields CDR1 MNHEY and CDR2 SMNVEV (reference sequence). This CDR3 spans 17 amino acids. The chain's CDR3 is CASSTRYRGLSNQPQHF. CDR3 in DNA: TGTGCCAGCAGTACTAGATACAGGGGACTTAGCAATCAGCCCCAGCATTTT.

The chain carries TRBV6-6 and TRBJ1-1; D unclear. The V gene's germline CDR1 is MNHNY and CDR2 SVGAGI (reference sequence). The CDR3 consists of 16 residues. V lost 0 bases, J lost 4 bases, and 15 bases lay in between. The CDR3 nucleotides read TGTGCCAGCAGTTACTCTCCCAGGCCGCACGGCACTGAAGCTTTCTTT. Protein product: CASSYSPRPHGTEAFF.

This clone turned up a few times. The gene calls are TRBV5-1 and TRBJ1-5, with TRBD1 identical over 8 bases. The V segment lost 4 bases and the J segment 2 bases; nucleotides outside the gene matches: 5. Looked up from germline, CDR1 is SGHRS and CDR2 is YFSETQ. The CDR3 is 15 amino acids. DNA of the CDR3: TGCGCCAGCAGCGAGGGGACAGGCGGCAATCAGCCCCAGCATTTT. Encoded protein: CASSEGTGGNQPQHF.

This chain joins TRBV6-5 and TRBJ2-1; 7 bases match TRBD1. The CDR3 is made up of 15 amino acids. V lost 5 bases, J lost 0 bases, and 4 bases stayed unmatched. Germline V gene sequence: CDR1 MNHEY, CDR2 SVGAGI. The CDR3 DNA is TGTGCCAGCAGTCCGGGACAGAGCTCCTACAATGAGCAGTTCTTC. This gives the protein CASSPGQSSYNEQFF.

J is TRBJ2-5 and V is TRBV19; maybe TRBD2 (6 bases). Germline CDR1 reads LNHDA; CDR2 reads SQIVND (reference sequence). This CDR3 spans 14 amino acids. V shed 3 bases and J shed 1 base, with 9 bases lying between them. The CDR3 sequence: CASSIPGLQETQYF. Written as DNA, the CDR3 is TGTGCCAGTAGTATCCCGGGACTCCAAGAGACCCAGTACTTC. Based on the CDR3 plus reference TRBV19 and TRBJ2-5, the full variable domain is DGGITQSPKYLFRKEGQNVTLSCEQNLNHDAMYWYRQDPGQGLRLIYYSQIVNDFQKGDIAEGYSVSREKKESFPLTVTSAQKNPTAFYLCASSIPGLQETQYFGPGTRLLVL.

This chain connects TRBV30 to TRBJ1-2; tentative D call: TRBD1 (6 bases). The CDR3 runs 14 residues. Trimming cost V 6 bases and J 1 base, with 15 bases left between them. Per the germline V gene, CDR1 is GTSNPN and CDR2 is SVGIG (reference sequence). The CDR3 DNA sequence: TGTGCCTGCCTACCACAGGGCTTTAACTATGGCTACACCTTC. Protein sequence: CACLPQGFNYGYTF.

The J gene is TRBJ2-2, the V gene TRBV28; 7 nucleotides line up with TRBD1. CDR3 length: 15 residues. V shed 11 bases and J 5 bases; nucleotides not matched to a gene: 14. CDR1 and CDR2 (germline): MDHEN, SYDVKM. Here the CDR3 reads CAGGSGQDLTGELFF. CDR3 bases: TGTGCCGGTGGATCTGGACAGGACCTGACCGGGGAGCTGTTTTTT.

This chain connects TRBV19 to TRBJ2-1; 11 nucleotides align to TRBD1. Trimming removed 5 bases from V and 7 bases from J; junction bases left unmatched: 10. The CDR3 runs to 16 residues. CDR1 and CDR2 from the germline V gene are LNHDA and SQIVND (reference sequence). DNA of the CDR3: TGTGCCAGTAGTGTAATAGGGACAGGGGGTAAAAATGAGCAGTTCTTC. Translated, it gives CASSVIGTGGKNEQFF.

The rearrangement uses TRBV19 and TRBJ2-3; TRBD2 agrees at 7 bases. Germline assignment: CDR1 LNHDA and CDR2 SQIVND (reference sequence). V gave up 6 bases and J gave up 11 bases; unmatched junction bases: 8. The CDR3 runs 12 residues. The CDR3 nucleotides read TGTGCCAGTAGAACGAGCGGGGTAGAGCAGTATTTT. As protein: CASRTSGVEQYF.

This rearrangement joins TRBV5-1 to TRBJ1-3; unclear D gene. Germline V CDR1 and CDR2: SGHRS, YFSETQ. V lost 0 bases to trimming and J lost 2 bases, with 9 bases between them. The CDR3 runs 15 residues. CDR3 DNA sequence: TGCGCCAGCAGCTTGGCCCCAGATACTGGAAACACCATATATTTT. Translating it yields CASSLAPDTGNTIYF.

This chain joins TRBV3-1 (or the pseudogene TRBV3-2) and TRBJ2-1, with D perhaps TRBD2 (5 bases). The CDR3 is 17 amino acids. Germline V gene lookup returns CDR1 LGHDT and CDR2 YNNKEL (reference sequence). V lost 4 bases and J 2 bases, leaving 18 bases between the germline ends. The CDR3 reads CASSPSPTRGAYNEQFF. The CDR3 bases are TGTGCCAGCAGCCCGAGCCCCACTAGAGGCGCCTACAATGAGCAGTTCTTC.

In its sample, this clone was seen a few times. The chain couples TRBV7-8 to TRBJ1-3; D remains ambiguous. This CDR3 is built from 16 residues. V lost 3 bases, J lost 0 bases, and 12 bases lay in between. The germline V gene encodes CDR1 SGHVS and CDR2 FQNEAQ. CDR3 in amino acids: CASSLSRGYSGNTIYF. The CDR3 bases are TGTGCCAGCAGCTTGTCCCGAGGGTACTCTGGAAACACCATATATTTT.

The sample holds many counts of this clone. The chain carries TRBV4-2 and TRBJ1-1, with 10 bases lining up with TRBD1. The germline gives CDR1 LGHNA, CDR2 YNFKEQ. This CDR3 region has 15 residues. V shed 1 base and J 6 bases; nucleotides not matched to a gene: 5. The DNA of the CDR3 is TGTGCCAGCAGCCAAGCGTGGACAGGGGGGGCTGAAGCTTTCTTT. The encoded protein is CASSQAWTGGAEAFF.

The gene calls are TRBV4-2 and TRBJ1-5; the D gene is possibly TRBD1 (6 bases). V was shortened by 2 bases and J by 0 bases, with 17 bases between the two germline ends. This CDR3 has 18 residues. Germline loops: CDR1 LGHNA, CDR2 YNFKEQ. This CDR3 is CASSQKTGQLLSNQPQHF. The CDR3 nucleotides read TGTGCCAGCAGCCAAAAGACTGGACAGCTCCTTAGCAATCAGCCCCAGCATTTT.

This clone is a singleton in its sample. The genes are TRBV5-4 and TRBJ2-1; 7 nucleotides agree with TRBD2. CDR1 SGHNT and CDR2 YYREEE come from the germline V gene (reference sequence). V gave up 4 bases and J gave up 5 bases; unmatched junction bases: 15. The CDR3 is 17 amino acids. CDR3 bases: TGTGCCAGCAGCCCCGGGGTGACGGGGGGACGTCACAATGAGCAGTTCTTC. This translates into CASSPGVTGGRHNEQFF.

V usage is TRBV19 and J usage is TRBJ2-3; TRBD1 might be the D (6 bases). Germline values: CDR1 LNHDA, CDR2 SQIVND (reference sequence). The CDR3 consists of 16 residues. V gave up 5 bases and J gave up 4 bases, with 19 bases separating them. CDR3 loop: CASSGRGQPTADTQYF. DNA for the CDR3: TGTGCCAGTAGTGGACGCGGACAGCCCACGGCAGATACGCAGTATTTT. The full variable domain, with the rest looked up from reference TRBV19 and TRBJ2-3, is DGGITQSPKYLFRKEGQNVTLSCEQNLNHDAMYWYRQDPGQGLRLIYYSQIVNDFQKGDIAEGYSVSREKKESFPLTVTSAQKNPTAFYLCASSGRGQPTADTQYFGPGTRLTVL.

V and J are TRBV7-8 and TRBJ2-2, with D maybe TRBD2 (6 bases). This CDR3 spans 17 amino acids. The V end was cut by 4 bases, the J end by 3 bases, with 18 bases between. CDR1 and CDR2 from the germline V gene are SGHVS and FQNEAQ. The CDR3 loop reads CASSSSTGTRYTGELFF. The CDR3 coding sequence is TGTGCCAGCAGCTCTTCGACCGGGACTCGTTACACCGGGGAGCTGTTTTTT.

This rearrangement joins TRBV7-9 to TRBJ2-1; possible D gene TRBD2, 7 bases. The V and J ends lost 8 bases and 8 bases respectively, with 16 bases between them. CDR1 is SEHNR, CDR2 FQNEAQ, per germline (reference sequence). This CDR3 comprises 13 residues. The CDR3 loop is CASQWGGIDEQFF. CDR3 bases: TGTGCCAGCCAGTGGGGGGGCATAGATGAGCAGTTCTTC.

The chain recombines TRBV5-4 with TRBJ2-3, with D possibly TRBD1 on 6 matching bases. This CDR3 is built from 16 residues. Germline V gives CDR1 SGHNT, CDR2 YYREEE (reference sequence). Deletions cut 4 bases from V and 0 bases from J, with 15 bases between. CDR3 sequence (DNA): TGTGCCAGCAGCCCCAGGACAGTTTCTAGCACAGATACGCAGTATTTT. Translated, it gives CASSPRTVSSTDTQYF.

This rearrangement joins TRBV6-5 to TRBJ1-4, with TRBD1 matching 9 bases. Trimming at V came to 6 bases and at J to 7 bases, leaving 6 bases not matched to a gene. The CDR3 is made up of 14 amino acids. CDR1 is MNHEY, CDR2 SVGAGI, per germline. The CDR3 spells CASRRTGEVEKLFF. The CDR3 DNA sequence: TGTGCCAGCAGGCGGACAGGGGAGGTTGAAAAACTGTTTTTT.

The gene calls are TRBV28 and TRBJ1-5, with 7 positions matching TRBD1. Germline V gene data show CDR1 as MDHEN and CDR2 as SYDVKM. With 9 bases clipped from V and 4 bases from J, the junction kept 3 bases outside the gene matches. This CDR3 region has 12 residues. CDR3 DNA sequence: TGTGCCAGTGAGGGGGCGAATCAGCCCCAGCATTTT. This sequence encodes CASEGANQPQHF.

This clone came up a few times. This rearrangement joins TRBV5-1 to TRBJ2-5; 7 nucleotides match TRBD1. This CDR3 has 15 amino acids. Per germline, CDR1 SGHRS and CDR2 YFSETQ. V shed 4 bases, J shed 5 bases, and the junction held 11 bases outside the gene matches. DNA of the CDR3: TGCGCCAGCAGCATAAGCAGGGGGATCCAGGAGACCCAGTACTTC. Translating it yields CASSISRGIQETQYF.

V and J are TRBV19 and TRBJ2-6; D ambiguous. Trimming stripped 4 bases from V and 0 bases from J, with 7 bases between. The CDR3 spans 15 residues. In germline, CDR1 is LNHDA, CDR2 SQIVND (reference sequence). CDR3 DNA sequence: TGTGCCAGTAGTAGTGCTAGCTCTGGGGCCAACGTCCTGACTTTC. Amino acid sequence: CASSSASSGANVLTF.

The chain is built from TRBV29-1 and TRBJ1-1, with D possibly matching TRBD1 (5 bases). Deletions cut 8 bases from V and 4 bases from J, with 17 bases between. Germline CDR1 is SQVTM and CDR2 is ANQGSEA. CDR3 length: 13 residues. The CDR3 spells CSSRRDVGTEAFF. CDR3 coding DNA: TGCAGCTCCAGGAGGGACGTCGGCACTGAAGCTTTCTTT.

The chain couples TRBV29-1 to TRBJ1-2; TRBD1 matches 7 bases. From germline, CDR1 is SQVTM and CDR2 ANQGSEA. This CDR3 contains 12 residues. The ends lost 3 bases at V and 3 bases at J; junction bases unmatched: 1. This chain's CDR3 is CSVDGQDYGYTF. The CDR3 DNA reads TGCAGCGTTGACGGACAGGACTATGGCTACACCTTC.

This clone was seen only once. The chain combines TRBV5-4 with TRBJ2-1; a possible D gene is TRBD2 (7 bases). The CDR3 has 15 amino acids. Trimming shortened V by 10 bases and J by 9 bases, and 26 bases separated the two germline ends. The germline CDR1 and CDR2 sequences are SGHNT and YYREEE (reference sequence). The CDR3 nucleotides read TGTGCCGTCGGTGGTGGCGGGGGCGCCCCTGGTGAGCAGTTCTTC. This sequence encodes CAVGGGGGAPGEQFF. The entire variable domain, with the rest obtained from reference TRBV5-4 and TRBJ2-1, is as follows: ETGVTQSPTHLIKTRGQQVTLRCSSQSGHNTVSWYQQALGQGPQFIFQYYREEENGRGNFPPRFSGLQFPNYSSELNVNALELDDSALYLCAVGGGGGAPGEQFFGPGTRLTVL.